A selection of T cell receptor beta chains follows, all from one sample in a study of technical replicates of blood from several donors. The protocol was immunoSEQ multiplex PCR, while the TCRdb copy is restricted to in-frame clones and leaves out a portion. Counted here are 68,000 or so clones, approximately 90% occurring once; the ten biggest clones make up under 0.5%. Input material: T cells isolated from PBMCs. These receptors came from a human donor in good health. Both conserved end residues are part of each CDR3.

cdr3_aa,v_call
CASTNVQGAPDEQYF,TRBV6-1
CASSPLITTGELFF,TRBV7-2
CSVVAGGDFSGNTIYF,TRBV29-1
CASSHVRRSSGANVLTF,TRBV4-2
CAWRQRGGRETQYF,TRBV30
CASSWGTGLGGNTIYF,TRBV5-6
CASRQGPLGNQPQHF,TRBV6-5
CASSDSYTRNEAFF,TRBV6-4
CASSLEAPASYNEQFF,TRBV5-1
CASLGIGQGVENTGELFF,TRBV28
CASSLAGTGVYEQYF,TRBV28
CASRTHPPVLNYGYTF,TRBV5-8
CASSLEGVTYNEQFF,TRBV5-6
CASSPGQEAGEQYF,TRBV18
CAISTSGNYEQYF,TRBV10-3
CASSQEFRDSNEQYF,TRBV4-1
CASSEGVGGNTEAFF,TRBV7-9
CASRETGGDTGELFF,TRBV5-4